The 25 T cell receptor beta chains below come from one sample, sequenced in a study of metastatic and nonmetastatic thyroid tumors. TCRdb reanalyzed the PCR reads with MiXCR. Of under 45,000 clones in the sample, about a sixth were seen once. Before thyroid surgery, none of the patients had received any treatment. Sequencing was carried out using tumor tissue. Receptor source: a female donor with papillary thyroid cancer or a benign thyroid nodule (not recorded which). Some clones in this sample may be carry-over from other donors' samples.

This clone was observed many times. The rearrangement links TRBV7-2 to TRBJ2-1; unclear D gene. The CDR3 has 16 amino acids. The V gene's germline CDR1 is SGHTA and CDR2 FQGNSA. Trimming shortened V by 4 bases and J by 1 base, and 14 bases separated the two germline ends. CDR3: CASSSPNHRSYNEQFF. The CDR3 bases are TGTGCCAGCAGCTCCCCCAACCACCGGTCCTACAATGAGCAGTTCTTC.

V and J are TRBV20-1 and TRBJ1-1, with D possibly matching TRBD1 (6 bases). The CDR3 spans 16 residues. The V gene lost 3 bases and the J gene lost 4 bases, with 21 bases spanning the gap. In germline, CDR1 is DFQATT, CDR2 SNEGSKA (reference sequence). Here the CDR3 reads CSASPGGGGLRTEAFF. DNA of the CDR3: TGCAGTGCTAGCCCCGGAGGGGGGGGTCTTCGCACTGAAGCTTTCTTT.

The table lists this clone with many counts. The rearrangement links TRBV4-2 to TRBJ2-3, with TRBD2 matching 12 bases. Per germline, CDR1 LGHNA and CDR2 YNFKEQ. V gave up 0 bases and J gave up 3 bases; unmatched junction bases: 7. CDR3 length equals 18 residues. The CDR3 protein is CASSQEWTSGIRTDTQYF. In nucleotides, the CDR3 is TGTGCCAGCAGCCAAGAATGGACTAGCGGGATAAGAACAGATACGCAGTATTTT.

This clone was detected ten times or more. The gene calls are TRBV20-1 and TRBJ2-4; D is uncertain. The germline CDR1 and CDR2 sequences are DFQATT and SNEGSKA (reference sequence). CDR3 length: 15 residues. Trimming stripped 4 bases from V and 0 bases from J, with 13 bases between. The CDR3 region has the DNA TGCAGTGCTACACGAGATGGGATAGCCAAAAACATTCAGTACTTC. Protein sequence: CSATRDGIAKNIQYF.

The genes are TRBV30 and TRBJ1-1; tentative D call: TRBD1 (5 bases). The CDR3 extends over 14 amino acids. The V and J ends lost 1 base and 6 bases respectively, with 15 bases between them. CDR1 and CDR2 from the germline V gene are GTSNPN and SVGIG (reference sequence). The CDR3 DNA reads as TGTGCCTGGAGTGAGGGGCGCGGCGGGTCTGAAGCTTTCTTT. Encoded protein: CAWSEGRGGSEAFF.

This clone was seen many times. The chain is built from TRBV12-5 and TRBJ2-5; 8 nucleotides agree with TRBD2. CDR3 length: 15 residues. V lost 1 base to trimming and J lost 2 bases; unmatched junction nucleotides: 3. CDR1 is LGHNT and CDR2 is FRNRAP in the germline V gene. CDR3 protein: CASGLGLASQETQYF. CDR3 nucleotide sequence: TGTGCTAGTGGTTTGGGACTAGCGTCGCAAGAGACCCAGTACTTC. The complete variable domain, with remaining parts taken from reference TRBV12-5 and TRBJ2-5, reads DARVTQTPRHKVTEMGQEVTMRCQPILGHNTVFWYRQTMMQGLELLAYFRNRAPLDDSGMPKDRFSAEMPDATLATLKIQPSEPRDSAVYFCASGLGLASQETQYFGPGTRLLVL.

V usage is TRBV19 and J usage is TRBJ1-1; D is uncertain. V lost 0 bases, J lost 0 bases, and 11 bases lay in between. The germline gives CDR1 LNHDA, CDR2 SQIVND (reference sequence). There are 16 residues in the CDR3. This CDR3 is CASSIEARVLNTEAFF. CDR3 nucleotides: TGTGCCAGTAGTATAGAGGCTCGTGTGCTGAACACTGAAGCTTTCTTT.

The sample holds many counts of this clone. The rearrangement joins TRBV20-1 to TRBJ2-1; D is perhaps TRBD2 (5 bases). Germline V gene sequence: CDR1 DFQATT, CDR2 SNEGSKA (reference sequence). Trimming cost V 0 bases and J 9 bases, with 18 bases left between them. There are 15 residues in the CDR3. The DNA for the CDR3 is TGCAGTGCTAGAGATCGGTGGGAGTTCAATGCTGAGCAGTTCTTC. Its protein product is CSARDRWEFNAEQFF.

The V gene is TRBV28, the J gene TRBJ1-4; tentatively, D is TRBD1 (5 bases). This CDR3 has 12 residues. V gave up 6 bases and J gave up 7 bases, with 9 bases separating them. Germline lookup yields CDR1 MDHEN and CDR2 SYDVKM. In DNA form, the CDR3 reads TGTGCCAGCAGGGGGGATCTTGAAAAACTGTTTTTT. Amino acids: CASRGDLEKLFF.

The table lists this clone with many counts. The chain carries TRBV6-2 or TRBV6-3 and TRBJ1-1, with D perhaps matching TRBD1 (6 bases). The CDR3 sequence is 18 residues long. Looked up from germline, CDR1 is MNHEY and CDR2 is SVGEGT. V was shortened by 4 bases and J by 4 bases, with 25 bases between the two germline ends. CDR3: CASSSNTGTNWMSTEAFF. DNA of the CDR3: TGTGCCAGCAGTTCGAATACAGGGACTAACTGGATGAGCACTGAAGCTTTCTTT.

This clone has a count of ten or more. The genes are TRBV18 and TRBJ2-1; TRBD2 aligns across 13 bases. Germline CDR1 KGHSH, CDR2 LQKENI. The CDR3 is 18 residues long. The junction had 6 bases not matched to a gene; V was cut back by 1 base and J by 3 bases. CDR3 in amino acids: CASSPLGLAGVGYNEQFF. For the CDR3, the DNA is TGTGCCAGCTCACCACTCGGACTAGCGGGAGTTGGCTACAATGAGCAGTTCTTC.

At least ten counts were recorded for this clone. This rearrangement joins TRBV12-3 or TRBV12-4 to TRBJ2-5, with D uncertain. Between the trimmed V and J ends, which lost 3 bases and 1 base, there was a span of 9 bases. This CDR3 has 14 amino acids. The CDR3 nucleotides read TGTGCCAGCAGTTTGCAAGAATCCCAAGAGACCCAGTACTTC. Protein product: CASSLQESQETQYF.

This clone came up many times. V gene TRBV7-9 combines with J gene TRBJ2-5; 7 positions agree with TRBD1. Losses at the gene ends were 4 bases for V and 4 bases for J; bases not matched to a gene: 3. Germline V gene sequence: CDR1 SEHNR, CDR2 FQNEAQ (reference sequence). This CDR3 has 13 residues. The DNA for the CDR3 is TGTGCCAGCAGCTGGACAGGACGAGAGACCCAGTACTTC. Translating it yields CASSWTGRETQYF.

The DNA for the CDR3 is TGTGCCAGCTTCCTGAAATTAGAGGGAACACCTCCTCGAACAGATACGCAGTATTTT. This sequence encodes CASFLKLEGTPPRTDTQYF. The genes are TRBV12-3 or TRBV12-4 and TRBJ2-3; D is possibly TRBD2 (5 bases). The V end was cut by 8 bases, the J end by 3 bases, with 30 bases between. This CDR3 has 19 residues.

The chain uses TRBV20-1 and TRBJ2-7; D may be TRBD1 (6 bases). V was clipped by 0 bases and J by 2 bases, with 11 bases between them. Germline CDR1 DFQATT, CDR2 SNEGSKA (reference sequence). The CDR3 covers 14 residues. The DNA of the CDR3 is TGCAGTGCTAGAGATCCTGACAGGACCTACGAGCAGTACTTC. It codes for CSARDPDRTYEQYF.

This clone has more than one count but fewer than ten. Germline and junction disagree at one end, which may indicate a read error. V and J are TRBV27 and TRBJ2-3; 7 bases line up with TRBD2. The CDR3 runs 17 residues. The V gene's germline CDR1 is MNHEY and CDR2 SMNVEV (reference sequence). CDR3 DNA sequence: TGTGCCAGCAGTCCCAGAAAGGGAGGGCGTAGCACATATACGCAGTATTTT. This translates into CASSPRKGGRSTYTQYF.

This clone has a count of ten or more. This chain links TRBV10-2 with TRBJ1-3; a possible D gene is TRBD1 (5 bases). The CDR3 length is 14 residues. V lost 6 bases to trimming and J lost 4 bases, with 13 bases between them. From germline, CDR1 is WSHSY and CDR2 SAAADI. CDR3 nucleotide sequence: TGCGCCAGCAGAGATGGGGCTTGGGGAAACACCATATATTTT. As protein: CASRDGAWGNTIYF.

In DNA, the CDR3 is TGTGCCAGCAGCGCCTTACAACCGGGACTAGGTTCTTATGAGCAGTTCTTC. Amino acid sequence: CASSALQPGLGSYEQFF. The chain is built from TRBV6-1 and TRBJ2-1; 8 nucleotides match TRBD2. V lost 6 bases and J lost 8; bases outside the gene matches: 18. CDR3 length equals 17 residues. The germline gives CDR1 MNHNS, CDR2 SASEGT.

This clone was counted at least ten times. The DNA for the CDR3 is TGTGCCAGCAGCCCGGGACTCTCGAACACTGAAGCTTTCTTT. Its protein product is CASSPGLSNTEAFF. The chain links TRBV7-3 to TRBJ1-1, with D possibly being TRBD1 (5 bases). V dropped 5 bases and J dropped 1 base, with 11 bases sitting between them. The germline gives CDR1 SGHTA, CDR2 FQGTGA. CDR3 length: 14 residues.

This clone was detected ten times or more. The V call is TRBV4-2, the J call TRBJ2-1, with D maybe TRBD1 (6 bases). Trimming pared 4 bases from V and 8 bases from J, leaving 12 bases between. The CDR3 contains 13 residues. Germline CDR1 LGHNA, CDR2 YNFKEQ. The DNA for the CDR3 is TGTGCCAGCAGCCGCGGACAGTTCGATGAGCAGTTCTTC. This translates into CASSRGQFDEQFF.

The chain combines TRBV5-1 with TRBJ2-7; D assignment may be TRBD1 or TRBD2 (5 bases each). Trimming removed 6 bases from V and 7 bases from J, with 17 bases in between. Looked up from germline, CDR1 is SGHRS and CDR2 is YFSETQ. There are 13 residues in the CDR3. CDR3 DNA sequence: TGCGCCAGCATGGCTATTGGGACGGGTGAGCAGTACTTC. Residues: CASMAIGTGEQYF. The variable domain in full, with the rest retrieved from reference TRBV5-1 and TRBJ2-7, is KAGVTQTPRYLIKTRGQQVTLSCSPISGHRSVSWYQQTPGQGLQFLFEYFSETQRNKGNFPGRFSGRQFSNSRSEMNVSTLELGDSALYLCASMAIGTGEQYFGPGTRLTVT.

This clone came up a few times. A read error may be the cause here, since a much bigger clone is one base away. The chain employs TRBV6-1 and TRBJ2-1, with 8 bases identical to TRBD1. Germline CDR1 reads MNHNS; CDR2 reads SASEGT. This CDR3 contains 14 residues. With V trimmed by 5 bases and J by 5 bases, 5 bases remained unmatched. This CDR3 reads CASSRTGSHNEQFF. Written as DNA, the CDR3 is TGTGCCAGCAGTAGGACAGGGTCCCACAATGAGCAGTTCTTC.

This clone was seen at least ten times. The chain is built from TRBV28 and TRBJ1-2; no firm D call. The germline CDR1 and CDR2 sequences are MDHEN and SYDVKM. The CDR3 runs to 13 residues. V was trimmed by 5 bases and J by 4 bases, leaving 11 bases between them. CDR3 sequence (DNA): TGTGCCAGCAGTCCCACTGACCCCTATGGCTACACCTTC. As protein: CASSPTDPYGYTF.

This clone appeared many times. The chain is built from TRBV5-1 and TRBJ2-2, with 7 nucleotides matching TRBD2. There are 14 residues in the CDR3. Germline V gene data show CDR1 as SGHRS and CDR2 as YFSETQ. The V gene end was trimmed by 3 bases and the J gene end by 2 bases; junction bases not matched to a gene: 1. The DNA for the CDR3 is TGCGCCAGCAGCTGGACTAGAAACACCGGGGAGCTGTTTTTT. As protein: CASSWTRNTGELFF.

At least ten counts were recorded for this clone. This rearrangement joins TRBV18 to TRBJ2-3; TRBD2 agrees at 12 bases. The V gene end was trimmed by 1 base and the J gene end by 6 bases; junction bases not matched to a gene: 5. Germline CDR1 is KGHSH and CDR2 is LQKENI. CDR3 size: 16 residues. DNA for the CDR3: TGTGCCAGCTCACCACAGCCTAGCGGGAGGGCGGATACGCAGTATTTT. Translation gives CASSPQPSGRADTQYF.